The table lists the clone carrying this T cell receptor (beta chain) with a few counts. This sample was taken from a study of blood T cell repertoires in COVID-19. The overall study: In each case, the material was cDNA or gDNA derived from T cells, B-cell-depleted T cells, or PBMCs.

The repertoire was sequenced with immunoSEQ multiplex PCR; TCRdb's copy has only in-frame clones and lacks some. There are about 480,000 clones in the sample; about 88% occur only once, and roughly 0.92% lies in the top ten. The ends lost 1 base at V and 4 bases at J; junction bases unmatched: 0. Germline CDR1 MGHRA, CDR2 YSYEKL. The length of the CDR3 is 14 residues. The chain carries TRBV4-1 and TRBJ1-5, with 8 bases lining up with TRBD1. Sequencing was carried out using peripheral blood. The TCR was taken from a man aged 18 to 29 with COVID-19, enrolled during active disease. DNA for the CDR3: TGCGCCAGCAGCCAAGGGACAGGGAATCAGCCCCAGCATTTT. It specifies CASSQGTGNQPQHF.